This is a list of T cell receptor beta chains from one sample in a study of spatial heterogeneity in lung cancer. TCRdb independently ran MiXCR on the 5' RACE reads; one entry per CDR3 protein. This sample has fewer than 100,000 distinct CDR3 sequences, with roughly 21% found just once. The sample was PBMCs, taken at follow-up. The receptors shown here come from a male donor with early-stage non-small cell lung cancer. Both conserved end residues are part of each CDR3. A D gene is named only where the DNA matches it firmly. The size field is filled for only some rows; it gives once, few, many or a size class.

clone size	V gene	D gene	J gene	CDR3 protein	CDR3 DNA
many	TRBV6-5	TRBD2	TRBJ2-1	CASSTTSSGSNEQFF	TGTGCCAGCAGTACCACCTCTAGCGGGAGCAATGAGCAGTTCTTC
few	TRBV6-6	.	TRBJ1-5	CASSSMRGNQPQHF	TGTGCCAGCAGCTCAATGAGGGGCAATCAGCCCCAGCATTTT
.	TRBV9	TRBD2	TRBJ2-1	CASTPGRRGAPRSYNEQFF	TGTGCCAGCACCCCAGGCCGGCGGGGGGCTCCCCGGTCCTACAATGAGCAGTTCTTC
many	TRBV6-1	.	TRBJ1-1	CASSEGPWTEAFF	TGTGCCAGCAGTGAAGGCCCCTGGACTGAAGCTTTCTTT
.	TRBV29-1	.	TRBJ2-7	CSAEVGAEQYF	TGCAGCGCCGAAGTGGGGGCCGAGCAGTACTTC
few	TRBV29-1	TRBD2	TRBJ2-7	CSVGGRLTYEQYF	TGCAGCGTTGGCGGGAGATTGACCTACGAGCAGTACTTC
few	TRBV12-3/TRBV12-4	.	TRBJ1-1	CASSFSPPEAFF	TGTGCCAGCAGTTTTTCCCCACCTGAAGCTTTCTTT
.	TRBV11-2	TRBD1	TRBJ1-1	CASSLSGQGGTEAFF	TGTGCCAGCAGCTTATCGGGACAGGGGGGAACTGAAGCTTTCTTT
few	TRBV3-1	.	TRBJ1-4	CASSRTVRNEKLFF	TGTGCCAGCAGCCGGACAGTCCGAAATGAAAAACTGTTTTTT
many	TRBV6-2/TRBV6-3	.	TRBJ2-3	CASSPGRTVLTDTQYF	TGTGCCAGCAGTCCGGGAAGGACTGTCCTCACAGATACGCAGTATTTT
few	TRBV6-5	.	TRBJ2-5	CASTGTKRDQYF	TGTGCCAGCACGGGGACCAAACGAGACCAGTACTTC
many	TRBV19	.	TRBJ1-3	CASLSTRLPGNTIYF	TGTGCCAGTCTATCGACACGTCTTCCTGGAAACACCATATATTTT
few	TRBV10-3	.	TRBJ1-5	CAISEKGNSNQPQHF	TGTGCCATCAGTGAAAAAGGGAATAGCAATCAGCCCCAGCATTTT
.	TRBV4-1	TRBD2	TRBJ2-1	CASSTAGGSYNEQFF	TGCGCCAGCAGCACCGCGGGGGGCTCCTACAATGAGCAGTTCTTC
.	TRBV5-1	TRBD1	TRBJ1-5	CASSPGTGGRQPQHF	TGCGCCAGCAGCCCCGGGACAGGCGGTCGTCAGCCCCAGCATTTT
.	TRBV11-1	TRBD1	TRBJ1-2	CASSGTAYGYTF	TGTGCCAGCAGTGGGACAGCCTATGGCTACACCTTC
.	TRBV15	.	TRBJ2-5	CATSRDLGGFETQYF	TGTGCCACCAGCAGAGATTTGGGCGGATTCGAGACCCAGTACTTC
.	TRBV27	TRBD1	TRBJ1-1	CASTDFPGQGKTEAFF	TGTGCCAGCACCGATTTTCCGGGACAGGGAAAGACTGAAGCTTTCTTT
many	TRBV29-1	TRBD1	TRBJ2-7	CSVEENGQGFYEQYF	TGCAGCGTTGAAGAGAACGGACAGGGATTCTACGAGCAGTACTTC
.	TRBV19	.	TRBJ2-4	CASSIIPLDLTMLLAKNIQYF	TGTGCCAGTAGTATAATCCCCCTGGACTTGACCATGTTACTAGCCAAAAACATTCAGTACTTC
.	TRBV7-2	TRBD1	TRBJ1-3	CASSSSTGGPGNTIYF	TGTGCCAGCAGCTCAAGTACAGGGGGCCCAGGAAACACCATATATTTT
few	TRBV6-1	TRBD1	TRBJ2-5	CASRDRGQQETQYF	TGTGCCAGCAGGGACAGGGGTCAGCAAGAGACCCAGTACTTC
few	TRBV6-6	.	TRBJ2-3	CASSVLWGESDTQYF	TGTGCCAGCAGTGTACTTTGGGGGGAATCAGATACGCAGTATTTT
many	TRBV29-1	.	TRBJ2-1	CSVVWGNEQFF	TGCAGCGTTGTATGGGGTAATGAGCAGTTCTTC
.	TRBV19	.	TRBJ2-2	CASRPADRNTGELFF	TGTGCCAGTAGGCCCGCGGATCGCAACACCGGGGAGCTGTTTTTT
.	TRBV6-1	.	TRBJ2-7	CASSRSDSYEQYF	TGTGCCAGCAGTAGATCCGACTCCTACGAGCAGTACTTC
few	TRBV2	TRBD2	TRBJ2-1	CASSEGTSRNEQFF	TGTGCCAGCAGTGAAGGGACTAGCCGGAATGAGCAGTTCTTC
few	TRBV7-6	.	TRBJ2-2	CASSLVANTGELFF	TGTGCCAGCAGCTTAGTGGCGAACACCGGGGAGCTGTTTTTT
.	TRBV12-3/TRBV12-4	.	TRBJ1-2	CASSLLQGYGYTF	TGTGCCAGCAGTTTATTGCAAGGGTATGGCTACACCTTC
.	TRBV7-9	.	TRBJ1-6	CASSLDGLKNSPLHF	TGTGCCAGCAGCTTAGACGGGCTCAAGAATTCACCCCTCCACTTT
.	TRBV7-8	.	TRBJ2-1	CASSTGGGWVNEQFF	TGTGCCAGCAGCACCGGGGGCGGTTGGGTCAATGAGCAGTTCTTC
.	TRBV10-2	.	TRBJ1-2	CASSESSTWAGYTF	TGCGCCAGCAGTGAGTCGAGCACGTGGGCCGGCTACACCTTC
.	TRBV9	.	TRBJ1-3	CASSVGADSGNTIYF	TGTGCCAGCAGCGTAGGGGCAGACTCTGGAAACACCATATATTTT
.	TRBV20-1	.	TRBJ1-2	CSARDLGFYGYTF	TGCAGTGCCAGAGATTTGGGATTCTATGGCTACACCTTC
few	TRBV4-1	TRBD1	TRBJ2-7	CASSQEETGGWYEQYF	TGCGCCAGCAGCCAAGAGGAGACAGGGGGCTGGTACGAGCAGTACTTC
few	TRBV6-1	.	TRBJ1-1	CASSSPGQRGTEAFF	TGTGCCAGCAGTTCACCGGGACAACGGGGGACTGAAGCTTTCTTT
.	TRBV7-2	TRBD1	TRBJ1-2	CASSSTGVAYGYTF	TGTGCCAGCAGCTCGACAGGGGTGGCCTATGGCTACACCTTC
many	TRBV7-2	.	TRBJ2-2	CASSWTANTGELFF	TGTGCCAGCAGCTGGACAGCGAACACCGGGGAGCTGTTTTTT
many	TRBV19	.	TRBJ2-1	CASSISQGRRDEQFF	TGTGCCAGTAGTATAAGCCAGGGCCGGCGGGATGAGCAGTTCTTC